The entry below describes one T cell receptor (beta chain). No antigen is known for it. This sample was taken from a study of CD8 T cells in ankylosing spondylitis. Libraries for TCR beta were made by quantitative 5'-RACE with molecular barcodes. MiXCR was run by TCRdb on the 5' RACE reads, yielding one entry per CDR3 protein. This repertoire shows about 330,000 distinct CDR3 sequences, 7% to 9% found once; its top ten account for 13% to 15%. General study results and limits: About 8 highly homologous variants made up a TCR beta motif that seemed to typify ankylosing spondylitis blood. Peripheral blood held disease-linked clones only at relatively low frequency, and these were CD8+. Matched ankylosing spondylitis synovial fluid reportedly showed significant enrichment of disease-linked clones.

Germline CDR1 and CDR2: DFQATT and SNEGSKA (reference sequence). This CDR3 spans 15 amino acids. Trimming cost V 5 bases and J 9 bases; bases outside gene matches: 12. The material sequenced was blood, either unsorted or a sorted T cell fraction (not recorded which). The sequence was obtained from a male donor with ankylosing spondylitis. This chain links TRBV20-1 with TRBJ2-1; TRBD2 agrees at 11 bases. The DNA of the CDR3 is TGCAGTGCTGCTCTGACTAGCGGGGTCCCCAGTGAGCAGTTCTTC. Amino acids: CSAALTSGVPSEQFF.